The rows below give T cell receptor beta chains drawn from one sample of a study of blood T cell repertoires in COVID-19. Profiling relied on immunoSEQ multiplex PCR, and the TCRdb table lists in-frame clones only, not all of them. The table shows about 340,000 clones, with 65% to 90% occurring only once. Sequenced material: peripheral blood. These receptors all come from a woman in her fifties or sixties with COVID-19, enrolled during active disease. Each CDR3 is given without its conserved first and last residue. Not every row has a clone size; where given, it reads once, few, many or a size class.

v_gene	j_gene	abundance	CDR3aa
TRBV9	TRBJ2-3	NA	ASSVGTSGGVSDTQY
TRBV6-1	TRBJ2-2	few	ASSEPLLAGPAGTAHNTGELF
TRBV4-3	TRBJ1-2	NA	ASSQARGGFPYGYT
TRBV3-1/TRBV3-2	TRBJ1-1	NA	ASSQGRGTEAF
TRBV6-5	TRBJ2-5	NA	ASTLQGANGETQY
TRBV15	TRBJ2-1	NA	ATRLAGANEQF
TRBV28	TRBJ1-2	NA	ASSLDRNFRSYGYT
TRBV27	TRBJ1-2	NA	ASTSWGDAGTGGQPYGYT
TRBV30	TRBJ2-1	NA	ACPRAATGDEQF
TRBV7-8	TRBJ1-1	many	ASSFQEGTEAF
TRBV5-1	TRBJ1-2	NA	ASSLGRIRGPANYGYT
TRBV5-1	TRBJ2-7	NA	ASSTGQGAYEQY
TRBV29-1	TRBJ1-4	NA	SVGGTGGSREKLF
TRBV12-3/TRBV12-4	TRBJ2-5	NA	ASSLRGGDTQY
TRBV6-2/TRBV6-3	TRBJ1-2	once	ASSGRTARFNGYT
TRBV3-1/TRBV3-2	TRBJ2-5	NA	ASSPSRREYQETQY
TRBV9	TRBJ1-2	few	ASSRVDRVRGYT
TRBV5-4	TRBJ2-1	NA	ASSFINEQF
TRBV14	TRBJ2-3	NA	ASSQDFGQGPDTQY
TRBV6-5	TRBJ2-7	NA	ASSLRGFYEQY
TRBV5-1	TRBJ1-6	NA	ASSQTGRSPLH
TRBV11-3	TRBJ2-7	NA	ASSITGTSGGEQY
TRBV9	TRBJ1-1	NA	ASSGGGHLFPEAF
TRBV10-3	TRBJ2-2	few	AIRTGGSDTGELF
TRBV27	TRBJ1-6	NA	ASSPTGSPLH
TRBV24-1	TRBJ1-3	NA	ATSEGGQPPFSGNTIY
TRBV7-9	TRBJ2-1	few	ASSLASRPYNEQF
TRBV18	TRBJ2-5	NA	ASSPSLAGEETQY
TRBV11-3	TRBJ2-7	NA	ASSMGDNPYEQY
TRBV6-6	TRBJ1-5	few	ASKGGNQPQH
TRBV5-4	TRBJ2-7	NA	ASSLAGSGGTYEQY
TRBV2	TRBJ1-5	NA	ASRRDRGVSNQPQH
TRBV10-3	TRBJ2-6	NA	AISAAFRGSSGANVLT
TRBV12-2	TRBJ1-5	once	ASRSHTGTGNQPQH
TRBV29-1	TRBJ2-7	NA	SVVAQGAYEQY
TRBV5-4	TRBJ1-2	NA	ASSTMVGGANYGYT
TRBV11-1	TRBJ2-1	NA	ASSLGQGSYNEQF
TRBV9	TRBJ2-7	NA	ASSVGGGSTYEQY
TRBV6-5	TRBJ2-5	NA	ASSPGRDREAQY
TRBV3-1/TRBV3-2	TRBJ2-1	NA	ASSQEGASLFGQF
TRBV7-6	TRBJ2-7	NA	ASSPSQGGSYEQY
TRBV27	TRBJ1-1	NA	ASSSGMANTEAF
TRBV11-3	TRBJ2-7	NA	ASSLVIRLAGLLYEQY
TRBV5-4	TRBJ2-7	NA	ASSLPRGEQY
TRBV6-5	TRBJ2-2	once	ASRAINRATGELF
TRBV6-2/TRBV6-3	TRBJ2-2	once	ASSPWRGDTGELF